Shown below are 20 T cell receptor beta chains from a single sample sequenced in a study of T cells expressing NK-cell markers. TCRdb reprocessed the 5' RACE reads, keeping one entry per CDR3 protein, no DNA. The sample data list a few hundred thousand distinct CDR3 sequences. The sequenced material came from blood T cells: a sorted CD56 or NKG2C T cell subset, CD4+ or CD8+ T cells, or bulk PBMC T cells (not recorded which). The receptors originated from a man younger than 35 in good health.

The chain carries TRBV4-2 and TRBJ2-7. The CDR3 runs 12 residues. From germline, CDR1 is LGHNA and CDR2 YNFKEQ. The CDR3 sequence is CASSQGHYEQYF.

The chain employs TRBV5-1 and TRBJ2-2; TCRdb outputs TRBD1, but without DNA this stays unchecked. The CDR3 consists of 18 residues. CDR1 is SGHRS, CDR2 YFSETQ, per germline. The chain's CDR3 is CASSLVRGGLKDTGELFF.

This chain links TRBV7-2 with TRBJ2-3; as DNA is missing, the TRBD2 call by TCRdb cannot be tested. Germline CDR1 and CDR2: SGHTA and FQGNSA. The CDR3 loop spans 16 amino acids. The CDR3 protein is CASSLSSGRAVDTQYF. Looking up the rest from reference TRBV7-2 and TRBJ2-3 gives the full variable domain: GAGVSQSPSNKVTEKGKDVELRCDPISGHTALYWYRQSLGQGLEFLIYFQGNSAPDKSGLPSDRFSAERTGGSVSTLTIQRTQQEDSAVYLCASSLSSGRAVDTQYFGPGTRLTVL.

The chain carries TRBV12-5 and TRBJ2-5; TCRdb names TRBD1, which stays unverified in the absence of DNA. The CDR3 spans 14 residues. Germline CDR1 LGHNT, CDR2 FRNRAP. CDR3 loop: CASGPDPAPETQYF.

The rearrangement joins TRBV29-1 to TRBJ2-3; TCRdb's D call of TRBD1 is untestable without DNA. Germline V lookup: CDR1 SQVTM, CDR2 ANQGSEA. This CDR3 region has 12 residues. The CDR3 region is CSVTRGPDTQYF.

This chain joins TRBV2 and TRBJ2-2; with no DNA, the TCRdb D assignment of TRBD1 cannot be verified. This CDR3 has 16 residues. Germline V gene sequence: CDR1 SNHLY, CDR2 FYNNEI. This CDR3 reads CASSEALPHAGGELFF.

The V gene is TRBV7-6, the J gene TRBJ2-7; no DNA is available, so the TRBD1 call from TCRdb remains unchecked. CDR3 size: 13 residues. Per germline, CDR1 SGHVS and CDR2 FNYEAQ. CDR3 protein: CASSLQQGGEQYF. Based on the CDR3 plus reference TRBV7-6 and TRBJ2-7, the full variable domain is GAGVSQSPRYKVTKRGQDVALRCDPISGHVSLYWYRQALGQGPEFLTYFNYEAQQDKSGLPNDRFSAERPEGSISTLTIQRTEQRDSAMYRCASSLQQGGEQYFGPGTRLTVT.

This sequence joins TRBV5-8 and TRBJ2-3; the TCRdb call, TRBD2, lacks DNA for checking. This CDR3 has 17 residues. CDR1 and CDR2 from the germline V gene are SGHTS and YDEGEE. The CDR3 is CASSLESLAEPTDTQYF. Full variable domain (remainder filled in from reference TRBV5-8 and TRBJ2-3): EAGVTQSPTHLIKTRGQQATLRCSPISGHTSVYWYQQALGLGLQFLLWYDEGEERNRGNFPPRFSGRQFPNYSSELNVNALELEDSALYLCASSLESLAEPTDTQYFGPGTRLTVL.

The chain has TRBV28 and TRBJ2-7; the D call of TRBD1 rests on TCRdb alone, since no DNA is present to check it. There are 15 residues in the CDR3. In germline, CDR1 is MDHEN, CDR2 SYDVKM. CDR3 region: CASSPEGLKIYEQYF. Supplemented by reference TRBV28 and TRBJ2-7, the full variable domain reads DVKVTQSSRYLVKRTGEKVFLECVQDMDHENMFWYRQDPGLGLRLIYFSYDVKMKEKGDIPEGYSVSREKKERFSLILESASTNQTSMYLCASSPEGLKIYEQYFGPGTRLTVT.

The chain recombines TRBV5-1 with TRBJ2-4; there is no DNA to check the TCRdb D call of TRBD1. The CDR3 covers 18 residues. Germline CDR1 and CDR2: SGHRS and YFSETQ. The CDR3 loop reads CASSFFVTGVVAKNIQYF.

The J gene is TRBJ1-4, the V gene TRBV5-6. Germline lookup yields CDR1 SGHDT and CDR2 YYEEEE. The length of the CDR3 is 13 residues. CDR3 sequence: CASSFVANEKLFF.

V and J are TRBV27 and TRBJ2-6. Germline loops: CDR1 MNHEY, CDR2 SMNVEV (reference sequence). The CDR3 consists of 16 residues. CDR3: CASSRISSSGANVLTF.

The V gene is TRBV4-2, the J gene TRBJ2-1; TCRdb proposes TRBD2, but this gene call is untestable without DNA. Germline loops: CDR1 LGHNA, CDR2 YNFKEQ. This CDR3 has 16 amino acids. The CDR3: CASSQTGLGYYNEQFF.

The V call is TRBV27, the J call TRBJ2-1; TCRdb names TRBD1, which stays unverified in the absence of DNA. This CDR3 is built from 14 residues. Germline CDR1 and CDR2: MNHEY and SMNVEV (reference sequence). The CDR3 loop is CASAGTGGYNEQFF.

The chain joins TRBV7-2 to TRBJ2-2; lacking DNA, the TRBD2 call made by TCRdb goes unchecked. This CDR3 is built from 15 residues. Germline CDR1 reads SGHTA; CDR2 reads FQGNSA. The CDR3 sequence: CASSLLAGALGELFF.

This chain uses TRBV30 with TRBJ2-1; the D call from TCRdb, TRBD2, cannot be confirmed without DNA. CDR3 length: 13 amino acids. CDR1 and CDR2 (germline): GTSNPN, SVGIG (reference sequence). CDR3 protein: CAWRTSGYNEQFF.

The rearrangement uses TRBV7-2 and TRBJ1-2; checking the TCRdb D call of TRBD1 is not possible without DNA. CDR1 and CDR2 from the germline V gene are SGHTA and FQGNSA. The CDR3 spans 15 residues. CDR3 amino acids: CASSFIGQGAYGYTF.

The chain couples TRBV5-1 to TRBJ2-1; TCRdb selects TRBD1, and the lack of DNA leaves this call unchecked. The CDR3 is made up of 11 amino acids. Germline V lookup: CDR1 SGHRS, CDR2 YFSETQ. This CDR3 is CASSFTGSLFF. The complete variable domain, with remaining parts taken from reference TRBV5-1 and TRBJ2-1, reads KAGVTQTPRYLIKTRGQQVTLSCSPISGHRSVSWYQQTPGQGLQFLFEYFSETQRNKGNFPGRFSGRQFSNSRSEMNVSTLELGDSALYLCASSFTGSLFFGPGTRLTVL.

The chain uses TRBV5-1 and TRBJ2-3; the TCRdb call, TRBD1, lacks DNA for checking. The CDR3 has 13 residues. The V gene's germline CDR1 is SGHRS and CDR2 YFSETQ. The CDR3 reads CASSLGGSGAQYF.

The chain combines TRBV12-3 or TRBV12-4 with TRBJ2-2; TCRdb's assignment of TRBD2 cannot be checked, as there is no DNA. This CDR3 comprises 17 residues. CDR3 protein: CASSLVQGLALAGELFF.